The rows below give T cell receptor beta chains drawn from one sample of a study of T cells in Graves' hyperthyroidism and ophthalmopathy. Each CDR3 protein is one row after TCRdb ran MiXCR on the multiplex PCR reads. The sample holds around 580,000 distinct CDR3 sequences; over 15% are singletons and the top ten take 15% to 20%. Sequenced material: blood. The origin of the receptors is a young woman with Graves' hyperthyroidism. Both conserved end residues are part of each CDR3. The D gene is left open where the match is weak. Not every row has a clone size; where given, it reads once, few, many or a size class.

clone size	J gene	V gene	D gene	CDR3 protein	CDR3 DNA
-	TRBJ1-2	TRBV13	TRBD1	CASSLGLDREHGYTF	TGTGCCAGCAGCTTAGGTCTAGACAGGGAGCATGGCTACACCTTC
few	TRBJ2-1	TRBV28	TRBD2	CASSTSGINNEQFF	TGTGCCAGCAGTACTAGCGGGATAAACAATGAGCAGTTCTTC
-	TRBJ2-1	TRBV5-5	TRBD2	CASSRGLAGVSYNEQFF	TGTGCCAGCAGCCGCGGACTAGCGGGGGTCTCCTACAATGAGCAGTTCTTC
few	TRBJ2-5	TRBV7-9	TRBD2	CASSLSRTSGQETQYF	TGTGCCAGCAGCTTAAGTAGGACTAGCGGCCAAGAGACCCAGTACTTC
many	TRBJ2-4	TRBV29-1	-	CSVEEGGAKNIQYF	TGCAGCGTTGAGGAGGGGGGAGCCAAAAACATTCAGTACTTC
many	TRBJ2-1	TRBV2	TRBD2	CASSVTSAHNEQFF	TGTGCCAGCAGTGTGACTAGCGCCCACAATGAGCAGTTCTTC
many	TRBJ2-3	TRBV6-2/TRBV6-3	-	CASSYKESTDTQYF	TGTGCCAGCAGTTACAAGGAGAGCACAGATACGCAGTATTTT
many	TRBJ1-2	TRBV7-9	-	CASSLVPGIGDGYTF	TGTGCCAGCAGCTTAGTTCCTGGGATCGGTGACGGCTACACCTTC
-	TRBJ2-5	TRBV5-6	-	CASSPGPREETQYF	TGTGCCAGCAGCCCTGGACCCCGGGAGGAGACCCAGTACTTC
-	TRBJ2-6	TRBV7-6	-	CASSLVPHTGANVLTF	TGTGCCAGCAGCTTAGTACCCCATACTGGGGCCAACGTCCTGACTTTC
-	TRBJ2-2	TRBV24-1	-	CATSDVTAPNTGELFF	TGTGCCACCAGTGATGTCACAGCGCCGAACACCGGGGAGCTGTTTTTT
few	TRBJ2-2	TRBV12-3/TRBV12-4	-	CATQPPGGNTGELFF	TGTGCCACCCAACCTCCCGGGGGAAACACCGGGGAGCTGTTTTTT
few	TRBJ2-5	TRBV2	TRBD1	CASSQADRGSYETQYF	TGTGCCAGCAGTCAAGCGGACAGGGGATCCTACGAGACCCAGTACTTC
-	TRBJ2-5	TRBV9	-	CASSVYGTPSETQYF	TGTGCCAGCAGCGTATATGGGACCCCCTCCGAAACCCAGTACTTC
-	TRBJ2-4	TRBV20-1	TRBD1	CSARGPDRGRGKNIQYF	TGCAGTGCTAGAGGGCCTGACAGGGGGAGAGGAAAAAACATTCAGTACTTC
-	TRBJ1-2	TRBV7-9	TRBD1	CASSILRDSDGYTF	TGTGCCAGCAGCATCCTCCGGGACAGCGATGGCTACACCTTC
many	TRBJ1-5	TRBV20-1	-	CSARDRALNQPQHF	TGCAGTGCTAGAGACAGGGCGCTTAATCAGCCCCAGCATTTT
many	TRBJ2-1	TRBV11-2	-	CASSFNPAENNEQFF	TGTGCCAGCAGCTTTAATCCCGCGGAAAACAATGAGCAGTTCTTC
many	TRBJ2-7	TRBV12-3/TRBV12-4	-	CASTRDVSYEQYF	TGTGCCAGCACCAGGGATGTATCCTACGAGCAGTACTTC
-	TRBJ2-1	TRBV6-1	-	CASSVEFNEQFF	TGTGCCAGCAGTGTGGAATTCAATGAGCAGTTCTTC
few	TRBJ2-5	TRBV6-1	TRBD1	CASSSPGQGPQQETQYF	TGTGCCAGCAGTTCTCCGGGACAGGGGCCGCAACAAGAGACCCAGTACTTC
-	TRBJ2-1	TRBV7-9	TRBD2	CASSLARLAGIFGNDQFF	TGTGCCAGCAGCTTAGCCCGACTAGCGGGAATCTTTGGCAATGATCAGTTCTTC
few	TRBJ2-3	TRBV4-2	TRBD2	CASSQKYPSGGYGDTQYF	TGTGCCAGCAGCCAAAAATACCCTAGCGGGGGATACGGGGATACGCAGTATTTT
few	TRBJ1-4	TRBV7-8	TRBD1	CASSPRDRVEKLFF	TGTGCCAGCAGCCCCCGGGACAGGGTTGAAAAACTGTTTTTT
-	TRBJ1-5	TRBV3-1	-	CASSPGTHNQPQHF	TGTGCCAGCAGCCCCGGGACCCACAATCAGCCCCAGCATTTT
many	TRBJ1-1	TRBV20-1	-	CSARFLNEAFF	TGCAGTGCTAGATTTCTCAATGAAGCTTTCTTT
-	TRBJ1-2	TRBV6-1	-	CASRAGALGYTF	TGTGCCTCCCGGGCGGGGGCGCTTGGCTACACCTTC
few	TRBJ2-5	TRBV28	-	CASSDLRTQYF	TGTGCCAGCAGTGACTTAAGGACCCAGTACTTC
-	TRBJ2-7	TRBV30	TRBD1	CAWTAGQGDYEQYF	TGTGCCTGGACGGCGGGACAGGGTGACTACGAGCAGTACTTC
many	TRBJ1-5	TRBV12-3/TRBV12-4	-	CASSLSVGQPQHF	TGTGCCAGCAGTTTAAGCGTAGGTCAGCCCCAGCATTTT
few	TRBJ1-4	TRBV10-2	-	CASSVQGSEKLFF	TGCGCCAGCAGTGTCCAGGGAAGTGAAAAACTGTTTTTT
many	TRBJ2-2	TRBV5-5	TRBD1	CASSRGPGDRASGELFF	TGTGCCAGCAGTCGCGGCCCTGGGGACAGGGCAAGCGGGGAGCTGTTTTTT
few	TRBJ2-1	TRBV4-1	-	CASSQVDMGLAYNEQFF	TGCGCCAGCAGCCAAGTTGATATGGGATTGGCGTACAATGAGCAGTTCTTC
few	TRBJ2-7	TRBV5-1	-	CASSLVASAPYEPYF	TGCGCCAGCAGCTTGGTCGCTAGCGCACCCTACGAGCCGTACTTC
few	TRBJ1-1	TRBV18	-	CASSPKEKRVVSEAFF	TGTGCCAGCTCACCCAAGGAGAAAAGGGTCGTTTCTGAAGCTTTCTTT
many	TRBJ2-5	TRBV7-6	-	CASSKTSRETQYF	TGTGCCAGCAGCAAAACTAGTCGAGAGACCCAGTACTTC
-	TRBJ2-3	TRBV7-2	TRBD2	CASSWGLAGGEDTQYF	TGTGCCAGCAGCTGGGGACTGGCGGGAGGGGAAGATACGCAGTATTTT
-	TRBJ1-6	TRBV7-9	-	CSSSHRQDLNSPLHF	TGTTCCAGCAGCCATAGACAGGATCTTAATTCACCCCTCCACTTT
few	TRBJ1-5	TRBV7-8	TRBD1	CASTRTGGHSNQPQHF	TGTGCCAGCACCCGGACAGGGGGCCATAGCAATCAGCCCCAGCATTTT
many	TRBJ2-7	TRBV3-1	-	CASSQVRGEQYF	TGTGCCAGCAGCCAAGTAAGGGGGGAGCAGTACTTC
many	TRBJ2-7	TRBV28	TRBD2	CASSSPPGLAGGSSYEQYF	TGTGCCAGCAGTAGTCCCCCGGGACTAGCGGGAGGGTCTTCCTACGAGCAGTACTTC
many	TRBJ1-1	TRBV10-3	-	CAISESSEAFF	TGTGCCATCAGTGAGTCTAGTGAAGCTTTCTTT
many	TRBJ2-7	TRBV5-1	-	CASSLGFGGLSYEQYF	TGCGCCAGCAGCTTGGGTTTCGGCGGCCTCTCCTACGAGCAGTACTTC
-	TRBJ1-1	TRBV12-3/TRBV12-4	TRBD1	CASSLDRAISNTEAFF	TGTGCCAGCAGCCTGGACAGGGCCATATCGAACACTGAAGCTTTCTTT
few	TRBJ1-4	TRBV7-9	-	CASSLGTPNEKLFF	TGTGCCAGCAGCTTGGGGACGCCGAATGAAAAACTGTTTTTT
-	TRBJ2-1	TRBV30	-	CAWSGEFNSQQFF	TGTGCCTGGAGTGGGGAATTCAATTCCCAGCAGTTCTTC